This is a list of T cell receptor beta chains from one sample in a study of shared clonotypes between healthy human individuals. Assay used: immunoSEQ multiplex PCR; TCRdb lists only in-frame clones, some missing. Among roughly 2 million clones listed, roughly 94% were seen once. The source material was naive CD4+ T cells sorted from blood. Every receptor here comes from a man between 18 and 35 years old in good health. Each CDR3 is given with its conserved first and last residue. A D gene is named only where the DNA matches it firmly. Size is omitted from some rows. Given values are once, few, many or a class for expanded clones.

TRBJ2-3,.,.,TRBV5-1,TGCGCCAGCAGGCAAATAGCTGCGGATACGCAGTATTTT,CASRQIAADTQYF
TRBJ1-6,TRBD1,.,TRBV30,TGTGCCTGGAAACGCTTCGGACAGGGGGATTCACCCCTCCACTTT,CAWKRFGQGDSPLHF
TRBJ2-7,.,.,TRBV19,TGTGCCAGTAAGACGAGCGGTAGCAAGTACGAGCAGTACTTC,CASKTSGSKYEQYF
TRBJ2-1,.,.,TRBV5-1,TGCGCCAGCAGCACCCGGGACTCCGTGGGCAATGAGCAGTTCTTC,CASSTRDSVGNEQFF
TRBJ2-1,.,.,TRBV18,TGTGCCAGCTCACCACTAGGGACGGTAAACAATGAGCAGTTCTTC,CASSPLGTVNNEQFF
TRBJ1-6,TRBD1,.,TRBV4-3,TGCGCCAGCAGCCGGGACAGGGCGGCCCCCCTCCACTTT,CASSRDRAAPLHF
TRBJ2-6,.,.,TRBV30,TGTGCCTGGGCCCCAAGACTACAGTCATTCTCTGGGGCCAACGTCCTGACTTTC,CAWAPRLQSFSGANVLTF
TRBJ2-2,TRBD1,.,TRBV19,TGTGCCAGTAGGGACCCAGGGGGCTTGAACACCGGGGAGCTGTTTTTT,CASRDPGGLNTGELFF
TRBJ2-5,.,.,TRBV19,TGTGCCAGTAGTATTGGACAGTCGAGAGAGACCCAGTACTTC,CASSIGQSRETQYF
TRBJ1-6,.,.,TRBV27,TGTGCCAGCAGGATTTCCAGCTCCTATAATTCACCCCTCCACTTT,CASRISSSYNSPLHF
TRBJ2-7,.,.,TRBV10-3,TGTGCCATCAGTGAGCCGGTGGGTGCGGGCGAGCAGTACTTC,CAISEPVGAGEQYF
TRBJ2-7,.,.,TRBV5-6,TGTGCCAGCAGAGCAGGGTCCTACGAGCAGTACTTC,CASRAGSYEQYF
TRBJ2-7,TRBD2,.,TRBV5-1,TGCGCCAGCAGCTTGGCCGGGGGACTAGCCTCGGACGAGCAGTACTTC,CASSLAGGLASDEQYF
TRBJ2-3,TRBD1,.,TRBV6-6,TGTGCCAGCAGAATCCCCCGGACAGGGGGCACAGATACGCAGTATTTT,CASRIPRTGGTDTQYF
TRBJ1-2,.,.,TRBV27,TGTGCCAGCAGTGCCGCGGGGACTAACTATGGCTACACCTTC,CASSAAGTNYGYTF
TRBJ1-2,.,.,TRBV9,TGTGCCAGCAGCTCCGAGGGGTATGGCTACACCTTC,CASSSEGYGYTF
TRBJ2-1,TRBD2,.,TRBV6-6,TGTGCCAGCAGTCTCCCACTAGCGGAAGTTTACAATGAGCAGTTCTTC,CASSLPLAEVYNEQFF
TRBJ2-1,.,.,TRBV5-4,TGTGCCAGCAGCTGGCAGGGAAATGAGCAGTTCTTC,CASSWQGNEQFF
TRBJ2-5,.,.,TRBV10-3,TGTGCCATCAGTGAGTCTGGAACCCAAGAGACCCAGTACTTC,CAISESGTQETQYF
TRBJ1-1,TRBD1,.,TRBV19,TGTGCCAGTAGTATAGACCGACAGGGTGTTGGGGAAGCTTTCTTT,CASSIDRQGVGEAFF
TRBJ2-1,.,.,TRBV5-4,TGTGCCAGCAGCCGGCCTTCAGACAATGAGCAGTTCTTC,CASSRPSDNEQFF
TRBJ1-1,.,.,TRBV6-5,TGTGCCAGCAGTCACGACAGGCATAGAGCTTTCTTT,CASSHDRHRAFF
TRBJ1-6,.,.,TRBV6-5,TGTGCCAGCAGTTCCTCAGGGGTCGGCAATTCACCCCTCCACTTT,CASSSSGVGNSPLHF
TRBJ2-1,TRBD1,.,TRBV6-5,TGTGCCAGCAGCCTTTACAGGGGAGCTGGTGAGCAGTTCTTC,CASSLYRGAGEQFF
TRBJ1-1,.,.,TRBV6-1,TGTGCCAGCAGTTCCGGCTCCGCTGAAGCTTTCTTT,CASSSGSAEAFF
TRBJ2-1,.,.,TRBV19,TGTGCCAGTAGTCTTTCGGCGGGGAGCTCCTACAATGAGCAGTTCTTC,CASSLSAGSSYNEQFF
TRBJ2-7,.,.,TRBV5-1,TGCGCCAGCAGCTTGATTCCAGGCTCCTACGAGCAGTACTTC,CASSLIPGSYEQYF
TRBJ2-3,TRBD2,.,TRBV29-1,TGCAGCGTTGAAGACCCGACGGGGGGGGACACAGATACGCAGTATTTT,CSVEDPTGGDTDTQYF
TRBJ1-4,.,.,TRBV7-2,TGTGCCAGCAGCTTAGTGGGGGAAAAACTGTTTTTT,CASSLVGEKLFF
TRBJ1-2,.,.,TRBV7-2,TGTGCCAGCAGCTTAGAGAAGGGAAAAGGCTACACCTTC,CASSLEKGKGYTF
TRBJ1-1,.,.,TRBV11-2,TGTGCCAGCAGCTTAGATCGAGGGGGCACTGAAGCTTTCTTT,CASSLDRGGTEAFF
TRBJ2-7,.,.,TRBV6-5,TGTGCCAGCAGTTACTCGTACCTACCGAGGTACGAGCAGTACTTC,CASSYSYLPRYEQYF
TRBJ1-2,.,.,TRBV19,TGTGCCAGTAGTACCAGGGACTATGGCTACACCTTC,CASSTRDYGYTF
TRBJ2-7,TRBD2,.,TRBV5-4,TGTGCCAGCAGCCCGGGGGGGGCGTCCTACGAGCAGTACTTC,CASSPGGASYEQYF
TRBJ1-3,TRBD1,.,TRBV4-1,TGCGCCAGCACCCCGACAGGGAAAGCTGGAAACACCATATATTTT,CASTPTGKAGNTIYF
TRBJ2-3,TRBD2,.,TRBV18,TGTGCCAGCTCACCGACACTTAGCGGGGCAGGAACAGATACGCAGTATTTT,CASSPTLSGAGTDTQYF
TRBJ2-3,.,.,TRBV7-8,TGTGCCAGCAGCGCTAGCACAGATACGCAGTATTTT,CASSASTDTQYF
TRBJ1-4,TRBD1,.,TRBV5-1,TGCGCCAGCAGCCCCCGGACAGGGGGTAATGAAAAACTGTTTTTT,CASSPRTGGNEKLFF
TRBJ2-3,TRBD1,.,TRBV30,TGTGCCTGTATAGGGGGCTCTAGCACAGATACGCAGTATTTT,CACIGGSSTDTQYF
TRBJ2-3,.,.,TRBV19,TGTGCCAGTAGTATAAGTCGAACTAAGCTTTTCGATACGCAGTATTTT,CASSISRTKLFDTQYF
TRBJ1-6,.,.,TRBV4-3,TGCGCCAGCAGCCAAGAATCCGGGGGAGGGTACAGCTCCTATAATTCACCCCTCCACTTT,CASSQESGGGYSSYNSPLHF
TRBJ2-7,TRBD1,once,TRBV19,TGTGCCAGTAGTTCCGGGACAGGGGACGAGCAGTACTTC,CASSSGTGDEQYF
TRBJ2-7,.,.,TRBV7-9,TGTGCCAGCAGAGTGGCAGGGGCGGGGGAGCAGTACTTC,CASRVAGAGEQYF
TRBJ1-1,TRBD1,.,TRBV7-9,TGTGCCAGCAGCTTCCGCGACAGGGGTACTGAAGCTTTCTTT,CASSFRDRGTEAFF
TRBJ1-2,.,.,TRBV2,TGTGCCAGATCAGGGGATTCCTATGGCTACACCTTC,CARSGDSYGYTF
TRBJ2-1,TRBD1,.,TRBV27,TGTGCCAGCAGACCGGGACAGGCCTACAATGAGCAGTTCTTC,CASRPGQAYNEQFF